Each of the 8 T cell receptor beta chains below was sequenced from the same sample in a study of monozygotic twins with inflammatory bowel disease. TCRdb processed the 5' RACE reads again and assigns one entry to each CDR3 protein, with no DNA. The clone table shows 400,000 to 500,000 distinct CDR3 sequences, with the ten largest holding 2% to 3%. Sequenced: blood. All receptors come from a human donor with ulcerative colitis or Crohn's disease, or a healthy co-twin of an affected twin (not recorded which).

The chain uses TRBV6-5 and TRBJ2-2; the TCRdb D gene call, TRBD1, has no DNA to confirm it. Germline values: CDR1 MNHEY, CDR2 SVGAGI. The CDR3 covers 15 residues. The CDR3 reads CASSLWGGFAGELFF.

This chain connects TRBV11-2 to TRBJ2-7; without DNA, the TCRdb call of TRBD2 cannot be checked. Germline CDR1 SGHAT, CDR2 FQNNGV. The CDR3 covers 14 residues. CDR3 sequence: CASSLVGLHYEQYF.

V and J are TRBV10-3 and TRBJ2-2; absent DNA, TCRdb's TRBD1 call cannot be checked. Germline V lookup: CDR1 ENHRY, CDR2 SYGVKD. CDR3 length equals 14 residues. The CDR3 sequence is CAISGTGENGELFF.

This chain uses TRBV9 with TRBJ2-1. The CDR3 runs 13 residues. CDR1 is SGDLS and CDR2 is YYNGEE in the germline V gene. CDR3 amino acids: CASSESGFNEQFF.

This CDR3 is CAISESQGVVTGELFF. V usage is TRBV10-3 and J usage is TRBJ2-2; TCRdb designates TRBD1, a call that cannot be tested without DNA. CDR1 and CDR2 (germline): ENHRY, SYGVKD. CDR3 length equals 16 residues.

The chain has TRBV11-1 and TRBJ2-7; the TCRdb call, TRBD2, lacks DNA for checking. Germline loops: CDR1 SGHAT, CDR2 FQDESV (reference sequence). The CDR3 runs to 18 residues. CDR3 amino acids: CASSRRTSGPGSSYEQYF.

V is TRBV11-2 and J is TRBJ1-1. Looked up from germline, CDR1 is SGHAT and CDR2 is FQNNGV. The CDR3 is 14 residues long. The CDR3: CASSATTWGSEAFF.

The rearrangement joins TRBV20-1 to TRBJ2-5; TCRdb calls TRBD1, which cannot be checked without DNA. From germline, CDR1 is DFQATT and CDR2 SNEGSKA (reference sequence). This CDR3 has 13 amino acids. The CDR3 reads CSASAAGGETQYF.